The sequence of this T cell receptor beta chain was determined in a study of Ad26.COV2.S vaccination and SARS-CoV-2 variants. V was pared by 7 bases and J by 14 bases, with 8 bases of the junction left unmatched. The CDR3 length is 12 residues. CDR1 is ENHRY and CDR2 is SYGVKD in the germline V gene. Concerning this clone: Its cognate antigen is unknown.

Profiled with immunoSEQ multiplex PCR; TCRdb holds only in-frame clones, not every one. The table lists 350,000 to 500,000 clones, 89% of them singletons. Points from the study as a whole: Breadth of non-spike TCRs did not differ between vaccinees and placebo recipients. There was reportedly substantial breadth in spike-specific CD8+ and CD4+ T cell responses after vaccination.

The treatment here: around 19 received Ad26.COV2.S at low or high dose, single or two shots; roughly five received placebo; per-sample allocation not given. All samples were drawn on day 63, counting from the first vaccine or placebo injection. The sample in question was peripheral blood, obtained in a trial of Ad26.COV2.S vaccine versus placebo. The source of this sequence is a person between 18 and 65 years old who received the Ad26.COV2.S COVID-19 vaccine or a placebo. The chain employs TRBV10-3 and TRBJ2-1; the match to TRBD2 covers 10 bases. The CDR3 is CAIKASGSVKFF. CDR3 DNA: TGTGCCATCAAGGCTAGCGGGAGTGTTAAGTTCTTC.